This TCR beta chain was captured by sequencing in a study of glioma-infiltrating T cells after dendritic cell vaccination. About the research overall: Treatment, given 2003 to 2012, was autologous tumor lysate-pulsed dendritic cell vaccination.

Input was 1.5 to 2.5 ug genomic DNA, or all available if less. The table came from immunoSEQ multiplex PCR; TCRdb's copy has only in-frame clones and leaves some out. The sample shows about 92,000 clones, about nine tenths of them seen only once. The V gene's germline CDR1 is LGHNA and CDR2 YNFKEQ. The CDR3 has 14 amino acids. The ends were cut back, 5 bases at V and 4 bases at J, with 12 bases in the middle. Selection required adequate fresh-frozen tumor tissue plus more than two years' survival data. The TCR was taken from a human donor with glioblastoma. V is TRBV4-2 and J is TRBJ1-3; D ambiguous. The specimen comprised blood, sampled before dendritic cell vaccination. The CDR3 sequence: CASSLSPVGNTIYF. DNA for the CDR3: TGTGCCAGCAGCTTGTCCCCCGTCGGAAACACCATATATTTT.